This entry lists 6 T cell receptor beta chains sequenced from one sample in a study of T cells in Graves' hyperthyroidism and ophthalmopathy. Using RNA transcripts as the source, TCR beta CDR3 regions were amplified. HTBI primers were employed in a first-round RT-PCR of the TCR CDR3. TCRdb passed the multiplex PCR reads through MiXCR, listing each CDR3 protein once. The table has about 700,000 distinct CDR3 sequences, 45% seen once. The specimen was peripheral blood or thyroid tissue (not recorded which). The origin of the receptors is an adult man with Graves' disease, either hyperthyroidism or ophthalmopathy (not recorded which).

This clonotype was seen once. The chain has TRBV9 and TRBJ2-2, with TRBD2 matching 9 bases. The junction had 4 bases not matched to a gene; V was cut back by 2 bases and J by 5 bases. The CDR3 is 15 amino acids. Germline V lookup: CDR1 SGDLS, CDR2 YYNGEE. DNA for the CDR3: TGTGCCAGCAGCGTGACTAGCGGAGCTACCGGGGAGCTGTTTTTT. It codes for CASSVTSGATGELFF.

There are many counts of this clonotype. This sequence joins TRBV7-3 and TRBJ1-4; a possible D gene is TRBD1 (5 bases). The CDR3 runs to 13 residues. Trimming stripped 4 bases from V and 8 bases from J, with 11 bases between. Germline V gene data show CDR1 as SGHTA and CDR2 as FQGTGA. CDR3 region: CASSSGSGEKLFF. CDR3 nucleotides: TGTGCCAGCAGCTCAGGGTCAGGAGAAAAACTGTTTTTT. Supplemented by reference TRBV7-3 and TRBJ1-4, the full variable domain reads GAGVSQTPSNKVTEKGKYVELRCDPISGHTALYWYRQSLGQGPEFLIYFQGTGAADDSGLPNDRFFAVRPEGSVSTLKIQRTERGDSAVYLCASSSGSGEKLFFGSGTQLSVL.

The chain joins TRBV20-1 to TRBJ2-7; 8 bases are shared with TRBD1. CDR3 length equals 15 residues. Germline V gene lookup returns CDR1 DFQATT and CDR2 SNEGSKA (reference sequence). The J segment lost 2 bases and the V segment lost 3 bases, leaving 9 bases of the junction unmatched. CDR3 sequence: CSASRGTGYAYEQYF. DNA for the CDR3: TGCAGTGCTAGCCGGGGGACAGGATACGCCTACGAGCAGTACTTC.

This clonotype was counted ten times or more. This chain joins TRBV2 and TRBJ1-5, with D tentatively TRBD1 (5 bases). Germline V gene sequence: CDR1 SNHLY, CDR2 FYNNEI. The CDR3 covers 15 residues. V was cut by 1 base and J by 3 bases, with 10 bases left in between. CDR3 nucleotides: TGTGCCAGCAGTGAAGGGGGGACCTTCAATCAGCCCCAGCATTTT. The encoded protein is CASSEGGTFNQPQHF. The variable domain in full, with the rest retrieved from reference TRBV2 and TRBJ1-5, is EPEVTQTPSHQVTQMGQEVILRCVPISNHLYFYWYRQILGQKVEFLVSFYNNEISEKSEIFDDQFSVERPDGSNFTLKIRSTKLEDSAMYFCASSEGGTFNQPQHFGDGTRLSIL.

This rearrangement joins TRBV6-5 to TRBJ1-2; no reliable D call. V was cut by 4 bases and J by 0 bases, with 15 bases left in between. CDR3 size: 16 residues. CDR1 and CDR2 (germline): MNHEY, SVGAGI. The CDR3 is CASSLTWAGPNYGYTF. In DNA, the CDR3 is TGTGCCAGCAGTTTAACGTGGGCTGGGCCTAACTATGGCTACACCTTC.

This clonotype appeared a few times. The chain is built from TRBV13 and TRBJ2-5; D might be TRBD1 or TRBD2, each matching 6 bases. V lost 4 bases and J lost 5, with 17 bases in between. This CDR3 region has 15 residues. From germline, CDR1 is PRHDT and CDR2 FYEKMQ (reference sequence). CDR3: CASSSVGGPRETQYF. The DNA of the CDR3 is TGTGCCAGCAGCTCAGTCGGGGGCCCCAGGGAGACCCAGTACTTC.